This T cell receptor beta chain was obtained from a study of memory CD4+ T cells and cytomegalovirus serostatus. Notes on the study in general: The CMV-associated TCR signature appears largely within the CD4+ memory repertoire. Each of approximately 73 CMV-associated TCRbeta sequences occurred in one to five individuals.

This CDR3 has 11 residues. Germline V gives CDR1 MNHNS, CDR2 SASEGT. V was trimmed by 5 bases and J by 8 bases, leaving 9 bases between them. The sort gate was single viable CD3+CD4+CD8-CD45RO+ cells for memory CD4+ T cells. Assay: immunoSEQ multiplex PCR; the TCRdb copy retains only in-frame clones and omits some. This table holds under 50,000 clones, roughly 78% found once. Regarding this clone: Its antigen is unidentified.

The genes are TRBV6-1 and TRBJ1-2, with D possibly TRBD1 on 6 matching bases. The material sequenced was memory CD4+ T cells from blood. This TCR was sampled from an adult in good health and CMV-seropositive. Here the CDR3 DNA reads TGTGCCAGCAGTAGGGGGGGAGGCTACACCTTC. Residues: CASSRGGGYTF.